The rows below give T cell receptor beta chains drawn from one sample of a study of technical replicates of blood from a handful of donors. Using immunoSEQ multiplex PCR, the repertoire was profiled, and TCRdb retains in-frame clones only, with some absent. The sample consists of roughly 92,000 clones, approximately 95% of them appearing once. Input material: T cells isolated from PBMCs. These receptors were taken from a human donor in good health. CDR3s include the opening cysteine and the closing phenylalanine or tryptophan. A D gene is named only where the DNA matches it firmly. The listing skips clone size in some rows; elsewhere it reads once, few, many or a size class.

j_call,d_call,v_call,clone_size,cdr3_nt,cdr3_aa
TRBJ2-7,-,TRBV11-3,-,TGTGCCAGCAGCTTAGATCGTGCCCTGTCAGGGTACAACGAGCAGTACTTC,CASSLDRALSGYNEQYF
TRBJ1-1,TRBD1,TRBV19,-,TGTGCCAGTAGTATTGGACAGGGGGCCACTGAAGCTTTCTTT,CASSIGQGATEAFF
TRBJ1-1,-,TRBV5-4,-,TGTGCCAGCAGCTTGGCCGTACAGTTCACTGAAGCTTTCTTT,CASSLAVQFTEAFF
TRBJ1-2,-,TRBV18,-,TGTGCCAGCTCACCACTAATACAAGGACACAACTATGGCTACACCTTC,CASSPLIQGHNYGYTF
TRBJ1-3,-,TRBV9,-,TGTGCCAGCAGCGTAGGGGAGTCTGGAAACACCATATATTTT,CASSVGESGNTIYF
TRBJ2-7,TRBD1,TRBV6-5,-,TGTGCCAGCAGTTACGGAGACAGGGGAACCTACGAGCAGTACTTC,CASSYGDRGTYEQYF
TRBJ1-4,-,TRBV27,-,TGTGCCAGCAGTTTCGGGACACTTAATGAAAAACTGTTTTTT,CASSFGTLNEKLFF
TRBJ1-1,-,TRBV5-1,-,TGCGCCAGCAGCTTGGCGCAGGAACGACCTGAAGCTTTCTTT,CASSLAQERPEAFF
TRBJ2-5,-,TRBV19,-,TGTGCCAGTAGTCAAACCGGTCAAGAGACCCAGTACTTC,CASSQTGQETQYF
TRBJ1-1,-,TRBV6-6,-,TGTGCCAGCAGTTACGGTGGCAAGGGGACTGAAGCTTTCTTT,CASSYGGKGTEAFF
TRBJ2-7,TRBD1,TRBV2,-,TGTGCCGAGGCCAAGGACAGGGCCGACGAGCAGTACTTC,CAEAKDRADEQYF
TRBJ2-7,TRBD1,TRBV5-1,-,TGCGCCAGCAGCTTGGGACAGGGGTTCTACGAGCAGTACTTC,CASSLGQGFYEQYF
TRBJ1-1,-,TRBV6-5,-,TGTGCCAGCAGTTTAGGAGAGAACACTGAAGCTTTCTTT,CASSLGENTEAFF
TRBJ2-7,-,TRBV28,-,TGTGCCAGCAGTTTCGGGGGTAGCTCCTACGAGCAGTACTTC,CASSFGGSSYEQYF
TRBJ2-7,-,TRBV28,once,TGTGCCAGCAGTTTGGACAGCTACGAGCAGTACTTC,CASSLDSYEQYF
TRBJ2-7,-,TRBV6-6,-,TGTGCCAGCAGGCATGACTCACGGGGGTACTTC,CASRHDSRGYF
TRBJ2-2,-,TRBV9,-,TGTGCCAGCAGCGCCCGGAGCACTCCGAACACCGGGGAGCTGTTTTTT,CASSARSTPNTGELFF
TRBJ2-7,-,TRBV13,-,TGTGCCAGCAGCATACCGGGACTGACCTACGAGCAGTACTTC,CASSIPGLTYEQYF
TRBJ1-2,TRBD1,TRBV27,-,TGTGCCAGCAGCCAGACAGGGGCATATGGCTACACCTTC,CASSQTGAYGYTF
TRBJ2-1,-,TRBV12-5,-,TGTGCTAGTGGTTTGGAGCGGCGGGGCAATGAGCAGTTCTTC,CASGLERRGNEQFF
TRBJ1-4,-,TRBV6-5,-,TGTGCCAGCAGTTACTCTGTTACATCTCTTAATGAAAAACTGTTTTTT,CASSYSVTSLNEKLFF
TRBJ2-7,TRBD1,TRBV27,-,TGTGCCAGCAGTCTAACAGGGGTTCCGTACGAGCAGTACTTC,CASSLTGVPYEQYF
TRBJ2-7,TRBD2,TRBV6-1,-,TGTGCCAGCAGTCAAGGACTAGCGGGAACGGTCTACGAGCAGTACTTC,CASSQGLAGTVYEQYF
TRBJ2-5,-,TRBV7-2,-,TGTGCCAGCAGGTCCACGGGGGTGAGGGAGACCCAGTACTTC,CASRSTGVRETQYF
TRBJ1-1,-,TRBV27,-,TGTGCCAGCAGTTTAAGGGGGTTGAACACTGAAGCTTTCTTT,CASSLRGLNTEAFF
TRBJ2-3,TRBD1,TRBV7-8,-,TGTGCCAGCAGCGAATACACAGGGGGCGAGACTACGCAGTATTTT,CASSEYTGGETTQYF
TRBJ1-6,-,TRBV28,once,TGTGCCAGCAGTTCCGCGACAGGATTTTATAATTCACCCCTCCACTTT,CASSSATGFYNSPLHF
TRBJ1-4,-,TRBV9,-,TGTGCCAGCAGCGTATGGGGGGGAAGTAATGAAAAACTGTTTTTT,CASSVWGGSNEKLFF
TRBJ1-4,-,TRBV6-5,-,TGTGCCAGCAGTTCGCCGGGGGGGGAAAAACTGTTTTTT,CASSSPGGEKLFF
TRBJ2-1,TRBD2,TRBV7-3,-,TGTGCCAGCAGCCGGGACTTTATACTAGCGGGCGCTTACAATGAGCAGTTCTTC,CASSRDFILAGAYNEQFF
TRBJ2-3,-,TRBV18,-,TGTGCCAGCTGCTCCCGGACAACTAGCACAGATACGCAGTATTTT,CASCSRTTSTDTQYF
TRBJ1-4,TRBD1,TRBV7-6,-,TGTGCCAGCAGCCTCGGGACAGGGGGAGAAAAACTGTTTTTT,CASSLGTGGEKLFF
TRBJ1-1,-,TRBV19,-,TGTGCCAGTAGCAACAGGCTGAACACTGAAGCTTTCTTT,CASSNRLNTEAFF
TRBJ1-1,-,TRBV6-5,-,TGTGCCAGCAGTTCTAACTGGAACACTGAAGCTTTCTTT,CASSSNWNTEAFF
TRBJ1-2,-,TRBV7-9,few,TGTGCCAGCAGCTTAGGGGGCGGCTACACCTTC,CASSLGGGYTF
TRBJ1-5,-,TRBV27,-,TGTGCCAGCAGTGTACGGGATAATCAGCCCCAGCATTTT,CASSVRDNQPQHF
TRBJ1-1,TRBD1,TRBV11-3,-,TGTGCCAGCAGCTTGTCCAGGGGGCTAATCAATGAAGCTTTCTTT,CASSLSRGLINEAFF
TRBJ2-7,TRBD1,TRBV19,-,TGTGCCAGTAGCCGACAGGGGGCGAGCGAGCAGTACTTC,CASSRQGASEQYF
TRBJ2-3,-,TRBV2,-,TGTGCCAGCAGTCCCTTACGCGATACAGATACGCAGTATTTT,CASSPLRDTDTQYF
TRBJ1-2,TRBD1,TRBV9,-,TGTGCCAGCAGCGCACGAACAGGGGCTAACTATGGCTACACCTTC,CASSARTGANYGYTF
TRBJ2-2,-,TRBV27,-,TGTGCCAGCAGCGACCCTGGAGAGATGTATAGGGGCACCGGGGAGCTGTTTTTT,CASSDPGEMYRGTGELFF
TRBJ2-5,-,TRBV5-1,-,TGCGCCAGCAGCACCCGGGGAGAAGAGACCCAGTACTTC,CASSTRGEETQYF
TRBJ2-2,TRBD1,TRBV13,-,TGTGCCAGCAGCTCCGGGACAGGACCCACCGGGGAGCTGTTTTTT,CASSSGTGPTGELFF
TRBJ2-3,TRBD1,TRBV5-4,-,TGTGCCAGCAGCCCGGGACAGGGAGGAACAGATACGCAGTATTTT,CASSPGQGGTDTQYF
TRBJ2-7,-,TRBV29-1,-,TGCAGCGTTGTATCGCGGGTTCGACCTACCTACGAGCAGTACTTC,CSVVSRVRPTYEQYF
TRBJ2-7,TRBD2,TRBV5-6,-,TGTGCCAGCAGCTTTACTAGCGGGAGGTACGAGCAGTACTTC,CASSFTSGRYEQYF
TRBJ2-1,-,TRBV7-2,-,TGTGCCAGCATCAAAGCGGAAATGGGTTACAATGAGCAGTTCTTC,CASIKAEMGYNEQFF
TRBJ2-1,TRBD2,TRBV5-1,-,TGCGCCAGCCTGGGGACTAGCAATGAGCAGTTCTTC,CASLGTSNEQFF
TRBJ1-2,TRBD1,TRBV5-1,-,TGCGCCAGCAGCTTAGCAGGGGGATCGGATGGCTACACCTTC,CASSLAGGSDGYTF
TRBJ1-1,TRBD1,TRBV28,many,TGTGCCAGCAGTGTCTCAACAGGGGGAGAAGGTGAAGCTTTCTTT,CASSVSTGGEGEAFF
TRBJ2-2,-,TRBV7-6,-,TGTGCCAGCAGCCCCCCGTTAGGGGAGCTGTTTTTT,CASSPPLGELFF
TRBJ1-2,-,TRBV7-3,-,TGTGCCAGCAGCCAAAACGGGATGTTGGGCTACACCTTC,CASSQNGMLGYTF
TRBJ2-1,TRBD2,TRBV7-9,once,TGTGCCAGCAGCCCGGGAGGTCCGGACAATGAGCAGTTCTTC,CASSPGGPDNEQFF